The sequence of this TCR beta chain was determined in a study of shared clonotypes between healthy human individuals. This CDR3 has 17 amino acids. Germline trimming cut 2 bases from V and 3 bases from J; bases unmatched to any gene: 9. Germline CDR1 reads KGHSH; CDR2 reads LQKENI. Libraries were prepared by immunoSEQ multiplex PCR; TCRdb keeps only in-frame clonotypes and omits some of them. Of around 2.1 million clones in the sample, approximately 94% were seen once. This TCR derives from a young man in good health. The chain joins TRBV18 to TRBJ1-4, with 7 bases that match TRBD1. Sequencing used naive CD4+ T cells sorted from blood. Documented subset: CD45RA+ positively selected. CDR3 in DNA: TGTGCCAGCTCACCAGGCAACAGGGGTACAGCTAATGAAAAACTGTTTTTT. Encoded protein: CASSPGNRGTANEKLFF.